Presented here are 22 T cell receptor beta chains from one specimen sequenced in a study of T cells in localized non-small cell lung cancer. Method: immunoSEQ multiplex PCR; TCRdb's copy keeps in-frame clones and lacks some. The data contain 15,000 or so clones, 85% of them singletons. Sample: peripheral blood, taken before any cancer treatment. These receptors all stem from a male donor older than 55 with stage I lung adenocarcinoma.

The chain has TRBV29-1 and TRBJ1-2, with D unresolved. The CDR3 runs to 13 residues. Germline V CDR1 and CDR2: SQVTM, ANQGSEA. Trimming left V 4 bases short and J 8 bases short, with 17 bases between. The CDR3 spells CSVVVEAAKGYTF. CDR3 coding DNA: TGCAGCGTTGTAGTAGAGGCAGCGAAAGGCTACACCTTC.

Written as DNA, the CDR3 is TGTGCCAGCAGTTCAGGGGGCTATAACAATCAGCCCCAGCATTTT. Translating it yields CASSSGGYNNQPQHF. The chain combines TRBV6-6 with TRBJ1-5, with 8 bases lining up with TRBD1. Germline CDR1 MNHNY, CDR2 SVGAGI (reference sequence). The length of the CDR3 is 15 residues. Germline trimming cut 4 bases from V and 3 bases from J; bases unmatched to any gene: 5.

This chain connects TRBV28 to TRBJ2-2; 8 bases map to TRBD1. The length of the CDR3 is 14 residues. From germline, CDR1 is MDHEN and CDR2 SYDVKM. With 7 bases clipped from V and 5 bases from J, the junction kept 6 bases outside the gene matches. The CDR3 loop reads CASTRTGTTGELFF. CDR3 DNA sequence: TGTGCCAGCACTAGGACAGGGACGACCGGGGAGCTGTTTTTT.

V and J are TRBV7-3 and TRBJ2-1; the D gene is possibly TRBD2 (6 bases). V lost 2 bases and J lost 4, with 12 bases in between. Germline loops: CDR1 SGHTA, CDR2 FQGTGA. The CDR3 totals 15 residues. CDR3 DNA sequence: TGTGCCAGCAGCTTATCGGGACTTTTATACAATGAGCAGTTCTTC. Translating gives CASSLSGLLYNEQFF.

This chain links TRBV28 with TRBJ1-5; TRBD1 matches 8 bases. J was trimmed by 1 base and V by 4 bases; bases with no gene match: 9. Per the germline V gene, CDR1 is MDHEN and CDR2 is SYDVKM. The CDR3 loop spans 17 amino acids. DNA for the CDR3: TGTGCCAGCAGTTCCCCCCAACAGGGGGTAAGCAATCAGCCCCAGCATTTT. Protein product: CASSSPQQGVSNQPQHF.

This chain joins TRBV29-1 and TRBJ2-3, with 14 bases aligning to TRBD2. This CDR3 spans 14 amino acids. The trim removed 7 bases at V and 6 bases at J, leaving 6 bases unmatched. Germline lookup yields CDR1 SQVTM and CDR2 ANQGSEA. This CDR3 is CSAGLAGGRDTQYF. In nucleotides, the CDR3 is TGCAGCGCCGGACTAGCGGGAGGACGGGATACGCAGTATTTT.

The chain employs TRBV12-1 and TRBJ1-6; the D call TRBD1 from the table was never checked on the DNA. TRBV12-1 is recorded as a pseudogene. The CDR3 has 16 amino acids. In nucleotides, the CDR3 is TGTGCCAGCAGCTACCGACAGGGCTCCTATAATTCACCCCTCCACTTT. Translation gives CASSYRQGSYNSPLHF.

The chain links TRBV28 to TRBJ2-1, with 10 bases that match TRBD1. V lost 4 bases to trimming and J lost 7 bases; unmatched junction nucleotides: 7. The CDR3 length is 15 residues. CDR1 is MDHEN and CDR2 is SYDVKM in the germline V gene. The CDR3 loop is CASSSTGGARNEQFF. The CDR3 DNA reads TGTGCCAGCAGTTCGACAGGGGGCGCAAGGAATGAGCAGTTCTTC.

This sequence joins TRBV29-1 and TRBJ1-1; unclear D gene. The length of the CDR3 is 14 residues. Deletions cut 5 bases from V and 0 bases from J, with 13 bases between. Germline V gives CDR1 SQVTM, CDR2 ANQGSEA. This CDR3 is CSVTAQIMNTEAFF. CDR3 nucleotide sequence: TGCAGCGTTACCGCTCAGATCATGAACACTGAAGCTTTCTTT.

The CDR3 loop is CASSLTSGRAAEQFF. The DNA of the CDR3 is TGTGCCAGCAGCCTGACTAGCGGGAGGGCGGCTGAGCAGTTCTTC. The genes are TRBV7-2 and TRBJ2-1; TRBD2 agrees at 14 bases. This CDR3 has 15 residues. Looked up from germline, CDR1 is SGHTA and CDR2 is FQGNSA. After removal of 5 bases from V and 9 bases from J, the junction contained 6 bases not matched to a gene.

This clone was detected only a few times. The rearrangement uses TRBV27 and TRBJ2-1; no clear D gene. There are 18 residues in the CDR3. From germline, CDR1 is MNHEY and CDR2 SMNVEV (reference sequence). Between the trimmed V and J ends, which lost 3 bases and 8 bases, there was a span of 26 bases. The CDR3 loop reads CASSFESTRYKTRDEQFF. The CDR3 DNA is TGTGCCAGCAGTTTCGAAAGCACACGGTACAAGACAAGGGATGAGCAGTTCTTC.

The rearrangement uses TRBV5-8 and TRBJ1-2; a possible D gene is TRBD1 (5 bases). This CDR3 is 14 amino acids long. The V end lost 0 bases, the J end lost 8 bases, and 14 bases lay between the germline ends. Germline assignment: CDR1 SGHTS and CDR2 YDEGEE. The DNA of the CDR3 is TGTGCCAGCAGCTTGGCGGGGGAGTCTATGGGCTACACCTTC. This codes for CASSLAGESMGYTF.

This clone was observed a few times. The V gene is TRBV27, the J gene TRBJ1-6, with D perhaps TRBD1 (6 bases). Per germline, CDR1 MNHEY and CDR2 SMNVEV (reference sequence). This CDR3 is built from 16 residues. Trimming shortened V by 6 bases and J by 5 bases, and 17 bases separated the two germline ends. The CDR3 sequence is CASRKGGARNNSPLHF. CDR3 coding DNA: TGTGCCAGCAGAAAAGGGGGGGCTCGGAATAATTCACCCCTCCACTTT.

The rearrangement uses TRBV29-1 and TRBJ2-5; D is unclear. Germline CDR1 SQVTM, CDR2 ANQGSEA. V dropped 0 bases and J dropped 3 bases, with 5 bases sitting between them. The CDR3 runs 12 residues. In DNA, the CDR3 is TGCAGCGTTGAAGATGCGGAAGAGACCCAGTACTTC. Translated: CSVEDAEETQYF.

The chain is built from TRBV7-9 and TRBJ1-6; the D gene is possibly TRBD1 (6 bases). With 5 bases removed from V and 13 bases from J, the gap between germline ends came to 12 bases. CDR1 and CDR2 from the germline V gene are SEHNR and FQNEAQ (reference sequence). This CDR3 is 12 amino acids long. The CDR3 DNA follows: TGTGCCAGCAGCGATAGCAGGGGTCCCCTCCACTTT. This sequence encodes CASSDSRGPLHF.

The chain uses TRBV4-1 and TRBJ1-2; maybe TRBD1 (5 bases). This CDR3 spans 15 amino acids. Germline loops: CDR1 MGHRA, CDR2 YSYEKL. Trimming removed 4 bases at V and 3 bases at J, with 15 bases between. DNA of the CDR3: TGCGCCAGCAGCCTCCGAGAAGGGGCTGACTATGGCTACACCTTC. Its translation is CASSLREGADYGYTF.

This clone was detected a few times. This rearrangement joins TRBV6-1 to TRBJ2-1; 8 bases are a match to TRBD1. CDR3 length: 14 amino acids. The junction had 9 bases not matched to a gene; V was cut back by 6 bases and J by 8 bases. Germline V CDR1 and CDR2: MNHNS, SASEGT. The CDR3 region has the DNA TGTGCCAGCAGCAGGGACAGGCCTGGAGATGAGCAGTTCTTC. Its translation is CASSRDRPGDEQFF.

J is TRBJ1-1 and V is TRBV30; TRBD1 might be the D (5 bases). Looked up from germline, CDR1 is GTSNPN and CDR2 is SVGIG (reference sequence). CDR3 length: 14 amino acids. Trimming shortened V by 4 bases and J by 8 bases, and 20 bases separated the two germline ends. CDR3 in DNA: TGTGCCTGGACCAACACTGGGGCAGCCCTAGAAGCTTTCTTT. Encoded protein: CAWTNTGAALEAFF.

The V and J genes are TRBV4-3 and TRBJ2-7; D is perhaps TRBD1 or TRBD2 (5 bases each). The CDR3 spans 15 residues. CDR1 LGHNA and CDR2 YSLEER come from the germline V gene. V gave up 0 bases and J gave up 3 bases, with 12 bases separating them. Written as DNA, the CDR3 is TGCGCCAGCAGCCAAGATCGGGACGGAAACTACGAGCAGTACTTC. It codes for CASSQDRDGNYEQYF.

This chain links TRBV4-2 with TRBJ2-5; D not certain. Trimming removed 0 bases from V and 0 bases from J, with 8 bases in between. Germline V gene data show CDR1 as LGHNA and CDR2 as YNFKEQ. This CDR3 comprises 15 residues. CDR3 sequence (DNA): TGTGCCAGCAGCCAAGAGATAGGCTACCAAGAGACCCAGTACTTC. It is translated as CASSQEIGYQETQYF.

J is TRBJ1-1 and V is TRBV6-6, with D tentatively TRBD1 (5 bases). Looked up from germline, CDR1 is MNHNY and CDR2 is SVGAGI (reference sequence). Trimming removed 6 bases at V and 1 base at J, with 9 bases between. The CDR3 contains 13 residues. The CDR3 protein is CASSYTGNTEAFF. Written as DNA, the CDR3 is TGTGCCAGCAGCTACACAGGGAACACTGAAGCTTTCTTT.

The chain links TRBV5-4 to TRBJ2-5, with 10 bases matching TRBD2. V was pared by 0 bases and J by 1 base, with 3 bases of the junction left unmatched. Looked up from germline, CDR1 is SGHNT and CDR2 is YYREEE (reference sequence). This CDR3 is 16 amino acids long. CDR3 nucleotides: TGTGCCAGCAGCTTGGGGGGACTAGCGCTCCAAGAGACCCAGTACTTC. Protein sequence: CASSLGGLALQETQYF.